This entry is about one T cell receptor (beta chain). The entry originates in a study of shared clonotypes between healthy human individuals. Clones were sequenced by immunoSEQ multiplex PCR, and TCRdb holds only the in-frame ones, with some missing. Of 2 million to 2.5 million clones listed, approximately 93% are singletons. The CDR3 covers 11 residues. The sequence derives from a man between 18 and 29 years old in good health. Some clones in this sample may be carry-over from other donors' samples. The chain employs TRBV21-1 and TRBJ2-2; TRBD2 reflects the table's D call only, with no check against the DNA. TRBV21-1 is tagged as a pseudogene. Sequenced: naive CD4+ T cells from PBMCs. Subset of the sample: CD45RA+ positively selected. CDR3 in DNA: TGTAAAAGAGCGGTCACCGGGGAGCTGTTTTTT. Amino acids: CKRAVTGELFF.